Below, 29 T cell receptor beta chains from the same sample are listed, as sequenced in a study of cytomegalovirus exposure and HLA in healthy donors (dated by TCRdb to between 2016 and 2019). Library generation was performed with the immunoSEQ multiplex PCR assay. A mixture of 60 forward primers for TCR Vbeta segments and 13 reverse primers for TCR Jbeta segments was used in the multiplex PCR. TCRdb mirrors the immuneACCESS table, restricted to in-frame sequences. Some clones are absent from its copies; in checked studies, under half trace to an unresolved V gene, and the reason for the others is unknown. In all, the sample holds about 170,000 clones, and less than 85% of those were seen once. The ten largest account for 1% of the sample. Sample: PBMCs. These receptor sequences come from a boy aged 2-9 years in good health and CMV-seronegative.

This clone occurred a few times. The same CDR3 can be traced to other DNA sequences in this sample. The chain's CDR3 is CASSFPGTDTQYF. The CDR3 region has the DNA TGTGCCAGCAGTTTCCCGGGCACAGATACGCAGTATTTT. The V gene is TRBV28, the J gene TRBJ2-3, with unresolved D. V was trimmed by 3 bases and J by 1 base, leaving 5 bases between them. This CDR3 region has 13 residues. In germline, CDR1 is MDHEN, CDR2 SYDVKM.

This clone was counted once. The V and J genes are TRBV7-8 and TRBJ2-1, with D possibly matching TRBD1 (5 bases). Between the trimmed V and J ends, which lost 3 bases and 4 bases, there was a span of 16 bases. Germline CDR1 is SGHVS and CDR2 is FQNEAQ. This CDR3 spans 16 amino acids. The CDR3, as DNA: TGTGCCAGCAGCTTCCCTACAGGACATCCATACAATGAGCAGTTCTTC. This codes for CASSFPTGHPYNEQFF.

This clone was detected only a few times. Other nucleotide sequences from this sample produce the same CDR3. This chain links TRBV5-4 with TRBJ2-1, with a weak D call TRBD2 (6 bases). CDR1 is SGHNT and CDR2 is YYREEE in the germline V gene (reference sequence). The CDR3 length is 14 residues. V gave up 0 bases and J gave up 3 bases, with 7 bases separating them. CDR3 in DNA: TGTGCCAGCAGCTTGGCGGGACTCTACAATGAGCAGTTCTTC. Its translation: CASSLAGLYNEQFF.

This chain connects TRBV7-6 to TRBJ2-3; 11 positions agree with TRBD2. With V trimmed by 4 bases and J by 4 bases, 10 bases remained unmatched. This CDR3 spans 17 amino acids. Germline assignment: CDR1 SGHVS and CDR2 FNYEAQ. The CDR3 bases are TGTGCCAGCAGCTCCTCGGGACTAGCGGCAATATCAGATACGCAGTATTTT. Translated: CASSSSGLAAISDTQYF.

The chain is built from TRBV7-9 and TRBJ2-2; D is undetermined. Germline CDR1 reads SEHNR; CDR2 reads FQNEAQ (reference sequence). The CDR3 runs to 15 residues. Trimming left V 3 bases short and J 1 base short, with 9 bases between. This CDR3 reads CASSLIGENTGELFF. The CDR3 DNA follows: TGTGCCAGCAGCTTGATCGGAGAGAACACCGGGGAGCTGTTTTTT.

This clone has just one count. The rearrangement links TRBV6-6 to TRBJ1-1, with 7 bases identical to TRBD1. V was clipped by 6 bases and J by 1 base; unmatched bases: 11. Germline V lookup: CDR1 MNHNY, CDR2 SVGAGI (reference sequence). This CDR3 has 16 amino acids. The CDR3 DNA follows: TGTGCCAGCAGCAAATTCAGGGACAGTAAGAACACTGAAGCTTTCTTT. As protein: CASSKFRDSKNTEAFF.

The chain links TRBV19 to TRBJ1-2, with 7 bases aligning to TRBD1. CDR3 size: 13 residues. Per germline, CDR1 LNHDA and CDR2 SQIVND (reference sequence). The ends lost 4 bases at V and 6 bases at J; junction bases unmatched: 5. The chain's CDR3 is CASSTQGVHGYTF. The CDR3 region has the DNA TGTGCCAGTAGTACCCAGGGGGTCCATGGCTACACCTTC.

The CDR3 sequence is CASSPDRGQPNEQFF. CDR3 in DNA: TGCGCCAGCAGCCCAGACAGGGGGCAGCCCAATGAGCAGTTCTTC. The chain couples TRBV5-1 to TRBJ2-1; TRBD1 agrees at 10 bases. The length of the CDR3 is 15 residues. Germline V gives CDR1 SGHRS, CDR2 YFSETQ. V was pared by 4 bases and J by 6 bases, with 7 bases of the junction left unmatched.

The chain recombines TRBV19 with TRBJ1-5; 7 bases are shared with TRBD1. V lost 3 bases, J lost 0 bases, and 2 bases stayed unmatched. Germline V lookup: CDR1 LNHDA, CDR2 SQIVND (reference sequence). The CDR3 is 15 amino acids. CDR3 protein: CASSMTGSSNQPQHF. The DNA for the CDR3 is TGTGCCAGTAGTATGACAGGGTCTAGCAATCAGCCCCAGCATTTT.

The chain is built from TRBV10-3 and TRBJ1-2; 7 bases are shared with TRBD1. This CDR3 has 13 residues. V trimming: 10 bases; J trimming: 1 base; junction bases outside the gene matches: 6. In germline, CDR1 is ENHRY, CDR2 SYGVKD. Here the CDR3 reads CATSGGLNYGYTF. The CDR3 nucleotides read TGTGCCACCTCAGGGGGACTTAACTATGGCTACACCTTC.

This clone was found once. This chain connects TRBV7-9 to TRBJ2-7, with TRBD1 matching over 8 bases. This CDR3 is 15 amino acids long. V lost 1 base to trimming and J lost 1 base; unmatched junction nucleotides: 3. The germline gives CDR1 SEHNR, CDR2 FQNEAQ (reference sequence). CDR3: CASSLDTGGSYEQYF. The CDR3 DNA is TGTGCCAGCAGCTTAGATACAGGGGGGTCCTACGAGCAGTACTTC. The complete variable domain, with remaining parts taken from reference TRBV7-9 and TRBJ2-7, reads DTGVSQNPRHKITKRGQNVTFRCDPISEHNRLYWYRQTLGQGPEFLTYFQNEAQLEKSRLLSDRFSAERPKGSFSTLEIQRTEQGDSAMYLCASSLDTGGSYEQYFGPGTRLTVT.

The chain carries TRBV28 and TRBJ1-6; 7 bases fit TRBD1. The germline CDR1 and CDR2 sequences are MDHEN and SYDVKM. Trimming took 1 base from V and 5 from J; bases not matched to a gene: 5. The CDR3 runs to 16 residues. The CDR3 nucleotides are TGTGCCAGCAGTTTATCCACGACAGGGAATAATTCACCCCTCCACTTT. Translated, it gives CASSLSTTGNNSPLHF.

The chain combines TRBV6-5 with TRBJ1-1, with 8 bases identical to TRBD1. Germline assignment: CDR1 MNHEY and CDR2 SVGAGI. The CDR3 is 14 amino acids. J lost 6 bases, V lost 4 bases, and 7 bases had no gene match. CDR3 in amino acids: CASSSTGVLPEAFF. CDR3 coding DNA: TGTGCCAGCAGTTCGACAGGGGTATTACCTGAAGCTTTCTTT.

The gene calls are TRBV5-1 and TRBJ2-1, with 7 bases fitting TRBD2. CDR3 length: 15 amino acids. Germline CDR1 SGHRS, CDR2 YFSETQ. The V and J ends lost 0 bases and 3 bases, in that order; junction bases with no gene match: 3. This CDR3 is CASSLGAGDYNEQFF. The DNA of the CDR3 is TGCGCCAGCAGCTTGGGGGCGGGAGACTACAATGAGCAGTTCTTC.

This chain connects TRBV6-4 to TRBJ2-3; D ambiguous. V was cut by 3 bases and J by 1 base, with 11 bases left in between. The germline CDR1 and CDR2 sequences are MRHNA and SNTAGT. The CDR3 loop spans 15 amino acids. The CDR3 nucleotides read TGTGCCAGCAGTGAATCCCCGGGTGGCACAGATACGCAGTATTTT. It yields the protein CASSESPGGTDTQYF.

The chain combines TRBV9 with TRBJ2-2; 10 nucleotides agree with TRBD1. Germline V gene lookup returns CDR1 SGDLS and CDR2 YYNGEE. The CDR3 has 15 amino acids. After removal of 4 bases from V and 4 bases from J, the junction contained 4 bases not matched to a gene. This chain's CDR3 is CASSSRTGGTGELFF. CDR3 coding DNA: TGTGCCAGCAGCTCCCGGACAGGGGGCACCGGGGAGCTGTTTTTT.

The chain uses TRBV11-2 and TRBJ2-1; possible D gene TRBD2, 6 bases. V was pared by 6 bases and J by 3 bases, with 18 bases between. The CDR3 spans 16 residues. Germline assignment: CDR1 SGHAT and CDR2 FQNNGV. The CDR3 spells CASRPAGGRDYNEQFF. The CDR3 coding sequence is TGTGCCAGCAGACCCGCTGGAGGGAGAGACTACAATGAGCAGTTCTTC.

V usage is TRBV5-4 and J usage is TRBJ1-1; maybe TRBD1 (5 bases). The V and J ends lost 0 bases and 1 base respectively, with 10 bases between them. This CDR3 has 15 residues. Germline V gene lookup returns CDR1 SGHNT and CDR2 YYREEE (reference sequence). CDR3 nucleotide sequence: TGTGCCAGCAGCTTGGACGCAGGGCAGAACACTGAAGCTTTCTTT. Residues: CASSLDAGQNTEAFF. The entire variable domain, with the rest obtained from reference TRBV5-4 and TRBJ1-1, is as follows: ETGVTQSPTHLIKTRGQQVTLRCSSQSGHNTVSWYQQALGQGPQFIFQYYREEENGRGNFPPRFSGLQFPNYSSELNVNALELDDSALYLCASSLDAGQNTEAFFGQGTRLTVV.

V usage is TRBV2 and J usage is TRBJ1-3; weak D call: TRBD1 (5 bases). Germline values: CDR1 SNHLY, CDR2 FYNNEI. This CDR3 is 14 amino acids long. V lost 5 bases and J lost 3, with 11 bases in between. The CDR3 region has the DNA TGTGCCAGCAGTCCGGACACGGATGGAAACACCATATATTTT. The encoded protein is CASSPDTDGNTIYF. Filled out from reference TRBV2 and TRBJ1-3, the complete variable domain reads EPEVTQTPSHQVTQMGQEVILRCVPISNHLYFYWYRQILGQKVEFLVSFYNNEISEKSEIFDDQFSVERPDGSNFTLKIRSTKLEDSAMYFCASSPDTDGNTIYFGEGSWLTVV.

The gene calls are TRBV10-1 and TRBJ2-1; TRBD2 matches at 10 bases. Germline V CDR1 and CDR2: WNHNN, SYGVQD (reference sequence). The CDR3 totals 15 residues. With V trimmed by 5 bases and J by 7 bases, 8 bases remained unmatched. The CDR3 bases are TGCGCCAGCAGTCCAGCGGGAGGGCCCAGGAATGAGCAGTTCTTC. Translated: CASSPAGGPRNEQFF.

This chain connects TRBV28 to TRBJ2-1, with 9 bases fitting TRBD1. There are 15 residues in the CDR3. V trimming: 5 bases; J trimming: 7 bases; junction bases outside the gene matches: 9. Germline-derived CDR1 and CDR2 are MDHEN and SYDVKM. The CDR3 DNA reads as TGTGCCAGCAGTGGCACACAGGGGGCGTGGAATGAGCAGTTCTTC. This sequence encodes CASSGTQGAWNEQFF.

V and J are TRBV27 and TRBJ1-2; D unresolved. CDR1 is MNHEY, CDR2 SMNVEV, per germline (reference sequence). The CDR3 sequence is 12 residues long. V lost 7 bases, J lost 8 bases, and 14 bases lay in between. CDR3 nucleotide sequence: TGTGCCAGCACCAATGGAGGGCGCGGCTACACCTTC. Translated: CASTNGGRGYTF.

V is TRBV28 and J is TRBJ1-2; TRBD1 aligns across 8 bases. The germline V gene encodes CDR1 MDHEN and CDR2 SYDVKM. The CDR3 extends over 12 amino acids. The V and J ends lost 5 bases and 6 bases, in that order; junction bases with no gene match: 2. For the CDR3, the DNA is TGTGCCAGCAGTGGACAGGGAAATGGCTACACCTTC. Translation gives CASSGQGNGYTF.

The chain has TRBV6-6 and TRBJ2-1, with 8 bases that match TRBD1. Unmatched junction bases numbered 15, after V lost 7 bases and J lost 10 bases. This CDR3 spans 15 amino acids. Per the germline V gene, CDR1 is MNHNY and CDR2 is SVGAGI (reference sequence). The DNA of the CDR3 is TGTGCCAGCACCCTACAGGGGGTGACCCCGGGGGAGCAGTTCTTC. As protein: CASTLQGVTPGEQFF.

The V call is TRBV29-1, the J call TRBJ1-2; D call uncertain. V was pared by 4 bases and J by 4 bases, with 10 bases between. CDR1 and CDR2 from the germline V gene are SQVTM and ANQGSEA. The CDR3 runs 12 residues. CDR3 coding DNA: TGCAGCGTTGTAGGCGGAGGCTATGGCTACACCTTC. It translates to CSVVGGGYGYTF.

This clone was observed a handful of times. This sequence joins TRBV6-1 and TRBJ1-2, with D tentatively TRBD1 (6 bases). The germline gives CDR1 MNHNS, CDR2 SASEGT. The CDR3 length is 13 residues. V was trimmed by 6 bases and J by 6 bases, leaving 14 bases between them. Written as DNA, the CDR3 is TGTGCCAGCAGCCCCGAGGGGGTTGATGGCTACACCTTC. Translation gives CASSPEGVDGYTF.

The V and J genes are TRBV28 and TRBJ2-5; unclear D gene. Trimming removed 3 bases at V and 5 bases at J, with 7 bases between. CDR1 and CDR2 from the germline V gene are MDHEN and SYDVKM. There are 12 residues in the CDR3. CDR3 sequence (DNA): TGTGCCAGCAGTTTTGACGGGGAGACCCAGTACTTC. Its protein is CASSFDGETQYF.

A single count supports this clone. This chain uses TRBV7-9 with TRBJ2-7; 7 nucleotides agree with TRBD2. J gave up 3 bases and V 2 bases, and 1 base lay outside the gene matches. This CDR3 has 13 residues. Looked up from germline, CDR1 is SEHNR and CDR2 is FQNEAQ (reference sequence). CDR3: CASSLTSDYEQYF. DNA for the CDR3: TGTGCCAGCAGCTTAACTAGCGACTACGAGCAGTACTTC. Looking up the rest from reference TRBV7-9 and TRBJ2-7 gives the full variable domain: DTGVSQNPRHKITKRGQNVTFRCDPISEHNRLYWYRQTLGQGPEFLTYFQNEAQLEKSRLLSDRFSAERPKGSFSTLEIQRTEQGDSAMYLCASSLTSDYEQYFGPGTRLTVT.

The chain carries TRBV30 and TRBJ1-3; the D is unclear. CDR3 length equals 13 residues. In germline, CDR1 is GTSNPN, CDR2 SVGIG (reference sequence). The ends were cut back, 6 bases at V and 0 bases at J, with 9 bases in the middle. DNA for the CDR3: TGTGCCTGTCTCACAGTCTCTGGAAACACCATATATTTT. Translation gives CACLTVSGNTIYF.